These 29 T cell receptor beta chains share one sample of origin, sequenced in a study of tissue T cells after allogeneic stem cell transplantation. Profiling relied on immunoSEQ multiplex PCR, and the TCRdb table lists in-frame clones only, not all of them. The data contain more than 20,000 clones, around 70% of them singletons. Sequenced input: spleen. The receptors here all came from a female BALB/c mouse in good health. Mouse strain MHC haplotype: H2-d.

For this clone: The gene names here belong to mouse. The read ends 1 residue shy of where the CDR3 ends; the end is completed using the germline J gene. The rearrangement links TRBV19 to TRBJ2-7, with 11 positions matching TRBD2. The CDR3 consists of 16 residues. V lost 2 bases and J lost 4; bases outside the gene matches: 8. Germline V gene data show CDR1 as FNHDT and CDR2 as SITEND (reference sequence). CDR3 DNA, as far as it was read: TGTGCCAGCAGTATCCTCCACTGGGGGGGCGCTTATGAACAGTAC. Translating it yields CASSILHWGGAYEQY. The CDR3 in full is CASSILHWGGAYEQYF. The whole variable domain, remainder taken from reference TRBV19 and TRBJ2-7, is GGIITQTPKFLIGQEGQKLTLKCQQNFNHDTMYWYRQDSGKGLRLIYYSITENDLQKGDLSEGYDASREKKSSFSLTVTSAQKNEMAVFLCASSILHWGGAYEQYFGPGTRLTVL.

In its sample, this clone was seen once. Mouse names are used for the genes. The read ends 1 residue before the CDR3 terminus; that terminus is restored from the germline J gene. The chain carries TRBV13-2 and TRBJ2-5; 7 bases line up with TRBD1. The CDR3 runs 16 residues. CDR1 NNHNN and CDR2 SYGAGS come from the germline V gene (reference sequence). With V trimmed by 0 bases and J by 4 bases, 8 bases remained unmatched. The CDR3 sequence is CASGDARARGKDTQYF. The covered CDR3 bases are TGTGCCAGCGGTGATGCAAGGGCCAGGGGGAAAGACACCCAGTAC.

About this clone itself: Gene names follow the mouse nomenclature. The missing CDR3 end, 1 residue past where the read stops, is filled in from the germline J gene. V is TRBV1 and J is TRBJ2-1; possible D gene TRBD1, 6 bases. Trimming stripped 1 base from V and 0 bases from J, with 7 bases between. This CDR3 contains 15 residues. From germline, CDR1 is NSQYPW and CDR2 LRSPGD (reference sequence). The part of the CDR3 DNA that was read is TGCACCTGCAGTGCAGGAGGGGGTAACTATGCTGAGCAGTTC. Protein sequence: CTCSAGGGNYAEQF. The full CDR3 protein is CTCSAGGGNYAEQFF.

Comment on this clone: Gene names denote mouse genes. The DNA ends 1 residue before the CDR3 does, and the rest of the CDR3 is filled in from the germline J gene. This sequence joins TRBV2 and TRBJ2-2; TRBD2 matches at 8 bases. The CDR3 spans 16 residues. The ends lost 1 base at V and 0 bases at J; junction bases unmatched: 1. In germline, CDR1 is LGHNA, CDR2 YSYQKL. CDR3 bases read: TGTGCCAGCAGCCAAGGGACTGGGTCAAACACCGGGCAGCTCTAC. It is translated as CASSQGTGSNTGQLY. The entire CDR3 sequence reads CASSQGTGSNTGQLYF.

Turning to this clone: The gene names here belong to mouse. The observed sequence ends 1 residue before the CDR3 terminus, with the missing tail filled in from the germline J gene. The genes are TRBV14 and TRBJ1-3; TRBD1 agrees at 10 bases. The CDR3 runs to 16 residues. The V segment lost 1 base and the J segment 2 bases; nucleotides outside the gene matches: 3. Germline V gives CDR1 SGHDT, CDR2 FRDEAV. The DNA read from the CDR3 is TGTGCCAGCAGTTTCCTCGGGACAGGGGCTGGAAATACGCTCTAT. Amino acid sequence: CASSFLGTGAGNTLY. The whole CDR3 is CASSFLGTGAGNTLYF.

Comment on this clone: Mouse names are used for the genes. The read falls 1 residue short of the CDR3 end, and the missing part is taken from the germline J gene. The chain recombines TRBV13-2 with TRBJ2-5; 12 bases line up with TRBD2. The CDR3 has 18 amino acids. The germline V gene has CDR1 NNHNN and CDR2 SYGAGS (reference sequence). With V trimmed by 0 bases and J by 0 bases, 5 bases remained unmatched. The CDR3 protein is CASGDAGLGGINQDTQYF. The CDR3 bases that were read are TGTGCCAGCGGTGATGCAGGACTGGGGGGGATTAACCAAGACACCCAGTAC.

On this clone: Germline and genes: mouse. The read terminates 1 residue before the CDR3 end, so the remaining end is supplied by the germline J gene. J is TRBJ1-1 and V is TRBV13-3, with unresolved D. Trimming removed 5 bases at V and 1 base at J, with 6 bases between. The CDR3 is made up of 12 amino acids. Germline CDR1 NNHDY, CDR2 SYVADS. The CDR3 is CASRTRNTEVFF. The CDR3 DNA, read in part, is TGTGCCAGCAGGACAAGAAACACAGAAGTCTTC.

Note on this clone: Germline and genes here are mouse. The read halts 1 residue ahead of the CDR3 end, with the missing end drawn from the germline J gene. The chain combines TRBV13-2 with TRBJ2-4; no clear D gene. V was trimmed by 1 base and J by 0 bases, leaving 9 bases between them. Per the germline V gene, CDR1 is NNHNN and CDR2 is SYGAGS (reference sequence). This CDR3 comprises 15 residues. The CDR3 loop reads CASGDLTASQNTLYF. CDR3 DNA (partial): TGTGCCAGCGGTGATCTAACAGCTAGTCAAAACACCTTGTAC.

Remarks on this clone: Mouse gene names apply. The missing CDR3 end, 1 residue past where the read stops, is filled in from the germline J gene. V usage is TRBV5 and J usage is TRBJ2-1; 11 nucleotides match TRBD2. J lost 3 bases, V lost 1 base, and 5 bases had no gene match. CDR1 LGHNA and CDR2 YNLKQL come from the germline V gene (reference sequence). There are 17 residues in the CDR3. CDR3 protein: CASSQGTGGASYAEQFF. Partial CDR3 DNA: TGTGCCAGCAGCCAAGGTACTGGGGGGGCGAGCTATGCTGAGCAGTTC.

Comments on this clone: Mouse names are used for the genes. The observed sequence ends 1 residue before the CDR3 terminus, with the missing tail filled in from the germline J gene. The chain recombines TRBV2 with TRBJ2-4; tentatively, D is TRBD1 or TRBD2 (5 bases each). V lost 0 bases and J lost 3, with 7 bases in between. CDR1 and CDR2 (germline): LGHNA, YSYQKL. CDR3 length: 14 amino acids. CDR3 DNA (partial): TGTGCCAGCAGCCAAGACGGGGCCCAAAACACCTTGTAC. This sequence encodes CASSQDGAQNTLY. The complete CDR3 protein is CASSQDGAQNTLYF.

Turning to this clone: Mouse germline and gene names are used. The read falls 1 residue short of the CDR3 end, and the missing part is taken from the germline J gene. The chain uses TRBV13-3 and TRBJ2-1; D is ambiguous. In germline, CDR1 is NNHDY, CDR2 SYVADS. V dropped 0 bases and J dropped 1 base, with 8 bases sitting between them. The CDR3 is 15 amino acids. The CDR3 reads CASSDAERNYAEQFF. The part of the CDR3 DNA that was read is TGTGCCAGCAGTGATGCTGAACGGAACTATGCTGAGCAGTTC.

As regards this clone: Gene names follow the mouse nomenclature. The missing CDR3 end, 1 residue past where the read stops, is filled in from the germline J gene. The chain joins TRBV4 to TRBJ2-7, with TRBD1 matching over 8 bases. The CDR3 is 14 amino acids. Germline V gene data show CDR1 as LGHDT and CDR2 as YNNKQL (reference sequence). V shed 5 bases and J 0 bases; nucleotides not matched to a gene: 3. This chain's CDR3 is CASSRTGSSYEQYF. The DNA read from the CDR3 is TGTGCCAGCAGCCGGACAGGGAGCTCCTATGAACAGTAC.

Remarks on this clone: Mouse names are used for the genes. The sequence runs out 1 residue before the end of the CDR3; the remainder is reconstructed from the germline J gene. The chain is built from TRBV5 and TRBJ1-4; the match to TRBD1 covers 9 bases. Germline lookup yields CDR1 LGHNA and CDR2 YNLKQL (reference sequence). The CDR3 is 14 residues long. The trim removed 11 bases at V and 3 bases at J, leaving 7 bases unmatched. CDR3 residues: CASRGTGPNERLFF. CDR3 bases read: TGTGCCTCCCGGGGGACAGGGCCCAACGAAAGATTATTT.

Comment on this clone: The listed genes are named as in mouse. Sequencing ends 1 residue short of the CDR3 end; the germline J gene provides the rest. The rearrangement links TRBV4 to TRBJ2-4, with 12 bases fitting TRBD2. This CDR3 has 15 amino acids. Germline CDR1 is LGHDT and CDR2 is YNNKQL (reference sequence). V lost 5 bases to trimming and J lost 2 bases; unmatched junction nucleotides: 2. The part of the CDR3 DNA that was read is TGTGCCAGCAGCAGGACTGGGGGGGTTCAAAACACCTTGTAC. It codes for CASSRTGGVQNTLY. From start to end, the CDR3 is CASSRTGGVQNTLYF. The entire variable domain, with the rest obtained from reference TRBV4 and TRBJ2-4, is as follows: ETAVFQTPNYHVTQVGNEVSFNCKQTLGHDTMYWYKQDSKKLLKIMFSYNNKQLIVNETVPRRFSPQSSDKAHLNLRIKSVEPEDSAVYLCASSRTGGVQNTLYFGAGTRLSVL.

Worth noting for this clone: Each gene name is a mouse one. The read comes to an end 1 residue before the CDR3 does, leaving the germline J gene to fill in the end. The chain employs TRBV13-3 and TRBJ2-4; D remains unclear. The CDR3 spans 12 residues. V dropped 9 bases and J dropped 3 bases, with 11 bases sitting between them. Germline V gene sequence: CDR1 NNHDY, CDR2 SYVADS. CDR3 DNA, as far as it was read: TGTGCCAACAGATCCGGGCAAAACACCTTGTAC. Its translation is CANRSGQNTLY. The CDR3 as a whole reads CANRSGQNTLYF.

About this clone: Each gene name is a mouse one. The DNA read from the CDR3 is TGTGCCAGCAGTTGGGGACAGGGGTCAGAAGTCTTC. Its translation is CASSWGQGSEVF. The CDR3 in its entirety is CASSWGQGSEVFF. The V and J genes are TRBV14 and TRBJ1-1; 10 bases map to TRBD1. The CDR3 end falls 1 residue outside the read, so it is completed with the germline J gene. The CDR3 is made up of 13 amino acids. Germline V lookup: CDR1 SGHDT, CDR2 FRDEAV. V lost 3 bases and J lost 6; bases outside the gene matches: 2.

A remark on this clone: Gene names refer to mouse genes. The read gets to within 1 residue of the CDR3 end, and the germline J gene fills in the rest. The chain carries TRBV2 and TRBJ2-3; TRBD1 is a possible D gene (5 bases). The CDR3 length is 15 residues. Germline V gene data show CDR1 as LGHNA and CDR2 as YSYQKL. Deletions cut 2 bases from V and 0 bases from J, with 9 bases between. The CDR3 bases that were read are TGTGCCAGCAGCCAAAACAGGCTTAGTGCAGAAACGCTGTAT. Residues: CASSQNRLSAETLY. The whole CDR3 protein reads CASSQNRLSAETLYF.

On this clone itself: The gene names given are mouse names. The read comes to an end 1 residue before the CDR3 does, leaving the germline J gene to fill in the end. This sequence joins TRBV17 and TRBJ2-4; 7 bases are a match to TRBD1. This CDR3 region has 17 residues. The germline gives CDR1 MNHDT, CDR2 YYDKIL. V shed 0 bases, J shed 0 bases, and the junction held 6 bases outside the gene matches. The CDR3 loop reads CASSRDRQGVSQNTLYF. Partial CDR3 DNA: TGTGCTAGCAGTAGAGATCGCCAGGGGGTTAGTCAAAACACCTTGTAC.

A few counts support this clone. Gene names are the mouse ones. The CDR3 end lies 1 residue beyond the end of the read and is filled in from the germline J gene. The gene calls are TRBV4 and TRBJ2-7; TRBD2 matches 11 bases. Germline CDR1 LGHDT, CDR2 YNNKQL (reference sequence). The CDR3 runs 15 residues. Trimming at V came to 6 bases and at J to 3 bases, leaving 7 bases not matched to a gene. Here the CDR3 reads CASRYRDWGFYEQYF. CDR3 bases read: TGTGCCAGCAGATATCGGGACTGGGGGTTCTATGAACAGTAC.

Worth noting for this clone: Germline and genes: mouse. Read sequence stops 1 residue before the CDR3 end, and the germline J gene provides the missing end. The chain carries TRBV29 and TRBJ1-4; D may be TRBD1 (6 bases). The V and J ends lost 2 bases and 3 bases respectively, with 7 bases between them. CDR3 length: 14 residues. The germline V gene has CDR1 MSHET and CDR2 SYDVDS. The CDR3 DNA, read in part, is TGTGCTAGCAGTTTACAGGGGACCAACGAAAGATTATTT. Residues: CASSLQGTNERLF. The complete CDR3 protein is CASSLQGTNERLFF.

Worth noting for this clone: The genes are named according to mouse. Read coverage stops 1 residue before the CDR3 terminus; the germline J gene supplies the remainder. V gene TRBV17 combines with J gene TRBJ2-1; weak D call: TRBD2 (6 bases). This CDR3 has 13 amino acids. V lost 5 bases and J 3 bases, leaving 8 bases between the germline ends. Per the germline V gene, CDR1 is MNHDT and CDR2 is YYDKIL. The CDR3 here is CASSGTFYAEQFF. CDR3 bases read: TGTGCTAGCAGTGGGACTTTCTATGCTGAGCAGTTC. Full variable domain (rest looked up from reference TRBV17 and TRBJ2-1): DTTVKQNPRYKLARVGKPVNLICSQTMNHDTMYWYQKKPNQAPKLLLFYYDKILNREADTFEKFQSSRPNNSFCSLYIGSAGLEYSAMYLCASSGTFYAEQFFGPGTRLTVL.

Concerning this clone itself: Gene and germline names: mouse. CDR3 region: CASSIAGTGGRQNTLYF. The DNA read from the CDR3 is TGTGCCAGCAGTATAGCCGGGACTGGGGGCCGTCAAAACACCTTGTAC. The chain joins TRBV19 to TRBJ2-4; 11 bases are shared with TRBD2. The DNA ends 1 residue before the CDR3 does, and the rest of the CDR3 is filled in from the germline J gene. J was trimmed by 1 base and V by 0 bases; bases with no gene match: 4. CDR1 is FNHDT and CDR2 is SITEND in the germline V gene (reference sequence). This CDR3 comprises 17 residues.

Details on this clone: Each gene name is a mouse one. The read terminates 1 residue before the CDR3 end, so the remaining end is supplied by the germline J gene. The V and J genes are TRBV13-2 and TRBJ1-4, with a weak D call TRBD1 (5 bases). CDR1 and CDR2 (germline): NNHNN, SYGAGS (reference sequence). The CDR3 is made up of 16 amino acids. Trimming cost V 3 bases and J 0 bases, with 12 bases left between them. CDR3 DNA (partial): TGTGCCAGCGGTGGCACCCGACAGATTTCCAACGAAAGATTATTT. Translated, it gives CASGGTRQISNERLF. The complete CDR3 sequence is CASGGTRQISNERLFF.

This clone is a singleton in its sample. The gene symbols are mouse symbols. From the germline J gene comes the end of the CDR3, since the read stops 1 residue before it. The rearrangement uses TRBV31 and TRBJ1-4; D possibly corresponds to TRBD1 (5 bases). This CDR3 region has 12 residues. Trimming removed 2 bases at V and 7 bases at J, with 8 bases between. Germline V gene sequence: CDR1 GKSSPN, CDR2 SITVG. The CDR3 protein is CAWSAGTERLFF. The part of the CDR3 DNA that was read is TGTGCCTGGAGTGCAGGGACCGAAAGATTATTT.

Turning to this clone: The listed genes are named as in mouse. Here the CDR3 reads CGAREGLGGSSYEQYF. The covered CDR3 bases are TGTGGTGCTAGGGAAGGGCTCGGGGGAAGCTCCTATGAACAGTAC. This chain uses TRBV20 with TRBJ2-7; either TRBD1 or TRBD2 may supply D (5 bases each). The CDR3 end is not reached by the read, which stops 1 residue before it; the germline J gene fills it in. The germline V gene encodes CDR1 GFQATS and CDR2 STVNSAI. The CDR3 consists of 16 residues. V lost 0 bases, J lost 0 bases, and 15 bases lay in between.

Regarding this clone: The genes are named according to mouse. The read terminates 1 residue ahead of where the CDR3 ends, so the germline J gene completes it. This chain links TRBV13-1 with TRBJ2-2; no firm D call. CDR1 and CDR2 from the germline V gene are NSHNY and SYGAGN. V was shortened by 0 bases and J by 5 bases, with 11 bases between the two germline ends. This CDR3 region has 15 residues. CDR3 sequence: CASSDAYRGTGQLYF. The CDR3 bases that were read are TGTGCCAGCAGTGATGCTTACAGAGGAACCGGGCAGCTCTAC.

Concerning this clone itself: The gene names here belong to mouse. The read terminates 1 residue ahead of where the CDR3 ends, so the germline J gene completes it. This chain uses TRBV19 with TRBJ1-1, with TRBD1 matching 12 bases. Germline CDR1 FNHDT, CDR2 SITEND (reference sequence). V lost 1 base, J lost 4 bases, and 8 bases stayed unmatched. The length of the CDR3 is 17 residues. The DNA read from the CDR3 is TGTGCCAGCAGTATACCGGGACAGGGGGCGCCGGGCACAGAAGTCTTC. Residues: CASSIPGQGAPGTEVF. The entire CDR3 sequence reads CASSIPGQGAPGTEVFF.

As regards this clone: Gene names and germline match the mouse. The CDR3 here is CASSDLGQGVCEQYF. Incomplete CDR3 DNA: TGTGCCAGCAGTGATTTGGGACAGGGTGTATGCGAACAGTAC. The rearrangement joins TRBV13-3 to TRBJ2-7, with TRBD1 identical over 9 bases. The read comes to an end 1 residue before the CDR3 does, leaving the germline J gene to fill in the end. Germline loops: CDR1 NNHDY, CDR2 SYVADS. Trimming at V came to 1 base and at J to 7 bases, leaving 9 bases not matched to a gene. The CDR3 has 15 residues.

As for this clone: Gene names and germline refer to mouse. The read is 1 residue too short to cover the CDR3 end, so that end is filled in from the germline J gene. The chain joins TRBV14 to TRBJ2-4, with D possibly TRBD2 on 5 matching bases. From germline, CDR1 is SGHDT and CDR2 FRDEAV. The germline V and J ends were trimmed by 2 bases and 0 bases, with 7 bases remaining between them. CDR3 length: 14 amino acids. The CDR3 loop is CASSLAGSQNTLYF. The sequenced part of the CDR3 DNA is TGTGCCAGCAGTTTAGCTGGGAGTCAAAACACCTTGTAC. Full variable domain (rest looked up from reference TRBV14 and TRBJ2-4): EAGVTQSPRYAVLQEGQAVSFWCDPISGHDTLYWYQQPRDQGPQLLVYFRDEAVIDNSQLPSDRFSAVRPKGTNSTLKIQSAKQGDTATYLCASSLAGSQNTLYFGAGTRLSVL.